Shown below are 29 T cell receptor beta chains from a single sample sequenced in a study of early T cells in non-severe SARS-CoV-2 infection (dated by TCRdb to the early 2020s). Receptor amplification or capture employed 5' RACE. The instrument was a NextSeq 500. The public sequencing data were trimmed at Q25 with fastp and processed into clonotypes with MiXCR by TCRdb, which kept only in-frame beta chains. Each record represents a unique CDR3 protein, reported with the most common genes and DNA among its rows. For this sample there are 70,000 to 95,000 distinct CDR3 sequences; roughly 15% appear just once. Of the sample, about 0.59% is held by the ten largest clones. Sequenced material: whole blood. Receptors were obtained from an adult who was a healthcare worker with PCR-confirmed SARS-CoV-2 infection or an uninfected control (not recorded which).

Only a few counts were recorded for this clonotype. The chain joins TRBV25-1 to TRBJ2-4; possible D gene TRBD1, 6 bases. Trimming cost V 4 bases and J 2 bases, with 18 bases left between them. This CDR3 has 17 amino acids. Germline CDR1 and CDR2: MGHDK and SYGVNS. The CDR3: CASSASGVHGSKNIQYF. The CDR3 DNA reads TGTGCCAGCAGTGCCTCAGGGGTGCATGGTTCCAAAAACATTCAGTACTTC. Full variable domain (remainder filled in from reference TRBV25-1 and TRBJ2-4): EADIYQTPRYLVIGTGKKITLECSQTMGHDKMYWYQQDPGMELHLIHYSYGVNSTEKGDLSSESTVSRIRTEHFPLTLESARPSHTSQYLCASSASGVHGSKNIQYFGAGTRLSVL.

The chain employs TRBV6-2 or TRBV6-3 and TRBJ2-2; D is uncertain. Germline CDR1 and CDR2: MNHEY and SVGEGT. CDR3 size: 14 residues. Between the trimmed V and J ends, which lost 1 base and 4 bases, there was a span of 7 bases. CDR3 in DNA: TGTGCCAGCAGTTACTATCTCGTCACCGGGGAGCTGTTTTTT. Its translation: CASSYYLVTGELFF.

This clonotype occurred a few times. The V and J genes are TRBV20-1 and TRBJ2-1, with D perhaps TRBD2 (6 bases). CDR1 and CDR2 (germline): DFQATT, SNEGSKA (reference sequence). Trimming left V 0 bases short and J 0 bases short, with 12 bases between. The CDR3 consists of 16 residues. CDR3 amino acids: CSARDLGGSSYNEQFF. Here the CDR3 DNA reads TGCAGTGCTAGAGATTTGGGGGGAAGCTCCTACAATGAGCAGTTCTTC.

V and J are TRBV3-1 and TRBJ2-1; 9 bases fit TRBD2. Looked up from germline, CDR1 is LGHDT and CDR2 is YNNKEL (reference sequence). The CDR3 has 19 residues. J lost 6 bases, V lost 0 bases, and 15 bases had no gene match. The CDR3 sequence: CASSQEWGKLAGSSNEQFF. The CDR3 DNA follows: TGTGCCAGCAGCCAAGAGTGGGGCAAGCTAGCGGGAAGTTCCAATGAGCAGTTCTTC.

This clonotype has a handful of counts. V gene TRBV12-3 or TRBV12-4 combines with J gene TRBJ2-3; a possible D gene is TRBD2 (5 bases). Trimming removed 1 base at V and 14 bases at J, with 13 bases between. The CDR3 has 12 amino acids. Here the CDR3 reads CASSLVSGSLYF. As DNA, the CDR3 is TGTGCCAGCAGTTTAGTATCGGGGTCACTGTATTTT.

This clonotype was observed at least ten times. This chain links TRBV10-3 with TRBJ1-1; 7 nucleotides match TRBD1. The CDR3 is 15 residues long. Germline CDR1 reads ENHRY; CDR2 reads SYGVKD. V was pared by 5 bases and J by 4 bases, with 10 bases of the junction left unmatched. The CDR3, as DNA: TGTGCCATCAGTCTCGGCGACAGGGATGGCACTGAAGCTTTCTTT. It yields the protein CAISLGDRDGTEAFF.

The rearrangement joins TRBV18 to TRBJ1-2; 9 nucleotides line up with TRBD1. This CDR3 contains 14 residues. The germline V gene encodes CDR1 KGHSH and CDR2 LQKENI. The V and J ends lost 4 bases and 8 bases, in that order; junction bases with no gene match: 8. The DNA of the CDR3 is TGTGCCAGCTCACTGGGACAGGGCCTTGACGGCTACACCTTC. Its translation is CASSLGQGLDGYTF. Together with reference TRBV18 and TRBJ1-2, the CDR3 gives the full variable domain: NAGVMQNPRHLVRRRGQEARLRCSPMKGHSHVYWYRQLPEEGLKFMVYLQKENIIDESGMPKERFSAEFPKEGPSILRIQQVVRGDSAAYFCASSLGQGLDGYTFGSGTRLTVV.

The sample holds many counts of this clonotype. One end of the junction does not line up with germline, which may come from a read error. The chain couples TRBV12-5 to TRBJ1-4; possible D gene TRBD1, 5 bases. CDR3 length: 13 residues. From germline, CDR1 is LGHNT and CDR2 FRNRAP. CDR3 nucleotide sequence: TGTGCTAGTGGATTGGGGGGTTTGGAAAAACTGTTTTTT. Protein: CASGLGGLEKLFF. Filled out from reference TRBV12-5 and TRBJ1-4, the complete variable domain reads DARVTQTPRHKVTEMGQEVTMRCQPILGHNTVFWYRQTMMQGLELLAYFRNRAPLDDSGMPKDRFSAEMPDATLATLKIQPSEPRDSAVYFCASGLGGLEKLFFGSGTQLSVL.

This clonotype occurred many times. The chain has TRBV9 and TRBJ2-1; 7 nucleotides align to TRBD2. CDR1 is SGDLS and CDR2 is YYNGEE in the germline V gene. After removal of 4 bases from V and 8 bases from J, the junction contained 15 bases not matched to a gene. The CDR3 consists of 16 residues. The CDR3: CASSSWEGSVFDEQFF. The CDR3 bases are TGTGCCAGCAGCTCGTGGGAGGGATCGGTTTTCGATGAGCAGTTCTTC.

In its sample, this clonotype was seen a few times. The genes are TRBV29-1 and TRBJ1-2; D is undetermined. This CDR3 is 12 amino acids long. The germline V gene encodes CDR1 SQVTM and CDR2 ANQGSEA. Trimming took 6 bases from V and 7 from J, leaving 15 bases between them. In DNA, the CDR3 is TGCAGCGTCTCTACAGTGGGGAGTGGCTACACCTTC. Protein product: CSVSTVGSGYTF. The entire variable domain, with the rest obtained from reference TRBV29-1 and TRBJ1-2, is as follows: SAVISQKPSRDICQRGTSLTIQCQVDSQVTMMFWYRQQPGQSLTLIATANQGSEATYESGFVIDKFPISRPNLTFSTLTVSNMSPEDSSIYLCSVSTVGSGYTFGSGTRLTVV.

This clonotype showed up just a few times. The chain couples TRBV2 to TRBJ2-7; 8 nucleotides line up with TRBD1. Germline V gene data show CDR1 as SNHLY and CDR2 as FYNNEI. Trimming removed 5 bases from V and 4 bases from J; junction bases left unmatched: 4. The CDR3 consists of 13 residues. The CDR3 bases are TGTGCCAGCAGTCGCAGGGGGCTATACGAGCAGTACGTC. Residues: CASSRRGLYEQYV.

The gene calls are TRBV20-1 and TRBJ1-5, with D possibly being TRBD1 (5 bases). Between the trimmed V and J ends, which lost 2 bases and 7 bases, there was a span of 18 bases. CDR3 length equals 15 residues. Germline V lookup: CDR1 DFQATT, CDR2 SNEGSKA (reference sequence). CDR3 loop: CSARLGQVPGQPQHF. The CDR3 DNA reads TGCAGTGCTAGATTGGGGCAGGTCCCAGGGCAGCCCCAGCATTTT.

In its sample, this clonotype was seen a few times. The chain has TRBV7-2 and TRBJ2-3, with TRBD2 as a possible D gene (5 bases). CDR3 length: 16 amino acids. V was clipped by 5 bases and J by 3 bases, with 18 bases between them. The germline V gene encodes CDR1 SGHTA and CDR2 FQGNSA. The CDR3 DNA reads as TGTGCCAGCAGCGCCTTCGCGGCGGGCGTAACAGATACGCAGTATTTT. Translation: CASSAFAAGVTDTQYF. Complete variable domain (other parts from reference TRBV7-2 and TRBJ2-3): GAGVSQSPSNKVTEKGKDVELRCDPISGHTALYWYRQSLGQGLEFLIYFQGNSAPDKSGLPSDRFSAERTGGSVSTLTIQRTQQEDSAVYLCASSAFAAGVTDTQYFGPGTRLTVL.

This clonotype was seen at least ten times. J is TRBJ2-2 and V is TRBV12-3 or TRBV12-4; D gene ambiguous. V gave up 5 bases and J gave up 6 bases, with 10 bases separating them. The CDR3 is made up of 13 amino acids. The CDR3 bases are TGTGCCAGCAGTCACAGTGTGGCCGGGGAGCTGTTTTTT. Its protein product is CASSHSVAGELFF.

In its sample, this clonotype was seen many times. This chain uses TRBV7-2 with TRBJ2-1; D is perhaps TRBD1 (8 bases). The CDR3 runs to 17 residues. V lost 3 bases, J lost 10 bases, and 25 bases lay in between. Germline CDR1 is SGHTA and CDR2 is FQGNSA. The CDR3: CASSFEAGTGKRGEQFF. The CDR3 coding sequence is TGTGCCAGCAGCTTTGAAGCGGGGACAGGCAAAAGGGGGGAGCAGTTCTTC.

The rearrangement joins TRBV25-1 to TRBJ1-4; D gene unclear. The germline V gene encodes CDR1 MGHDK and CDR2 SYGVNS. The CDR3 length is 12 residues. The V and J ends lost 4 bases and 8 bases respectively, with 8 bases between them. This CDR3 is CASSALGEKLFF. Here the CDR3 DNA reads TGTGCCAGCAGTGCCCTGGGGGAAAAACTGTTTTTT.

This clonotype was recorded a few times. The chain is built from TRBV5-4 and TRBJ2-3; tentatively, D is TRBD2 (6 bases). CDR1 is SGHNT and CDR2 is YYREEE in the germline V gene (reference sequence). This CDR3 comprises 14 residues. The V end was cut by 3 bases, the J end by 2 bases, with 10 bases between. The CDR3: CASSSGTHTDTQYF. In nucleotides, the CDR3 is TGTGCCAGCAGCTCTGGGACTCACACAGATACGCAGTATTTT.

CDR3: CASSPPAPLGYGYTF. CDR3 nucleotides: TGTGCCAGCTCACCACCGGCCCCTTTGGGCTATGGCTACACCTTC. The chain has TRBV18 and TRBJ1-2; no clear D. In germline, CDR1 is KGHSH, CDR2 LQKENI. Trimming took 0 bases from V and 4 from J, leaving 12 bases between them. There are 15 residues in the CDR3.

This clonotype has more than one count but fewer than ten. The chain has TRBV7-9 and TRBJ2-1, with D hard to call. The V and J ends lost 5 bases and 7 bases respectively, with 9 bases between them. Per the germline V gene, CDR1 is SEHNR and CDR2 is FQNEAQ (reference sequence). This CDR3 is 12 amino acids long. As DNA, the CDR3 is TGTGCCAGCAGCCTCGCTAGGAATGAGCAGTTCTTC. Its translation: CASSLARNEQFF. Filled out from reference TRBV7-9 and TRBJ2-1, the complete variable domain reads DTGVSQNPRHKITKRGQNVTFRCDPISEHNRLYWYRQTLGQGPEFLTYFQNEAQLEKSRLLSDRFSAERPKGSFSTLEIQRTEQGDSAMYLCASSLARNEQFFGPGTRLTVL.

The V gene is TRBV7-3, the J gene TRBJ2-1; D is unclear. The V and J ends lost 5 bases and 0 bases respectively, with 11 bases between them. Germline CDR1 and CDR2: SGHTA and FQGTGA. The CDR3 is 15 residues long. CDR3 sequence reads: CASSLWTSSYNEQFF. In DNA, the CDR3 is TGTGCCAGCAGCCTCTGGACCAGCTCCTACAATGAGCAGTTCTTC.

The chain couples TRBV9 to TRBJ2-2, with D possibly TRBD1 on 6 matching bases. Trimming took off 0 bases at V and 2 bases at J, with 23 bases between the two ends. Looked up from germline, CDR1 is SGDLS and CDR2 is YYNGEE. The CDR3 has 20 amino acids. The CDR3 DNA reads as TGTGCCAGCAGCGTAGGGCCCCGGGCCCTACTCAGGGGTAACACCGGGGAGCTGTTTTTT. Its protein product is CASSVGPRALLRGNTGELFF.

This clonotype was counted a few times. V and J are TRBV2 and TRBJ2-3; 12 bases align to TRBD2. The trim removed 1 base at V and 7 bases at J, leaving 6 bases unmatched. Germline CDR1 and CDR2: SNHLY and FYNNEI. The CDR3 has 16 residues. The CDR3 DNA reads as TGTGCCAGCAGTGAAGAGGTACTAGCGGGAGGCCATACGCAGTATTTT. It encodes CASSEEVLAGGHTQYF.

This chain joins TRBV6-6 and TRBJ1-5; maybe TRBD1 (6 bases). CDR3 length equals 16 residues. From germline, CDR1 is MNHNY and CDR2 SVGAGI (reference sequence). V was cut by 10 bases and J by 2 bases, with 21 bases left in between. CDR3 residues: CAIYPGLQGRNQPQHF. The CDR3 DNA follows: TGTGCCATCTACCCAGGGTTACAGGGACGCAATCAGCCCCAGCATTTT.

The table lists this clonotype with a few counts. The CDR3 protein is CASSGQVGSPHHGYTF. CDR3 nucleotides: TGTGCCAGCAGCGGACAGGTGGGCTCTCCCCATCATGGCTACACCTTC. This chain uses TRBV5-4 with TRBJ1-2; TRBD1 matches 7 bases. Looked up from germline, CDR1 is SGHNT and CDR2 is YYREEE (reference sequence). V was clipped by 4 bases and J by 6 bases; unmatched bases: 15. This CDR3 contains 16 residues.

This clonotype was seen more than once but under ten times. The chain joins TRBV2 to TRBJ1-1; 8 bases fit TRBD1. The germline gives CDR1 SNHLY, CDR2 FYNNEI. Trimming removed 4 bases from V and 6 bases from J; junction bases left unmatched: 13. The CDR3 is 16 amino acids. Here the CDR3 DNA reads TGTGCCAGCAGTGCGACAAATAGACAGGGGTGGGCTGAAGCTTTCTTT. Protein product: CASSATNRQGWAEAFF.

This clonotype was recorded a few times. The rearrangement joins TRBV10-3 to TRBJ2-1; D is uncertain. CDR1 and CDR2 from the germline V gene are ENHRY and SYGVKD. V lost 5 bases to trimming and J lost 9 bases, with 11 bases between them. The CDR3 runs to 12 residues. The CDR3 DNA reads TGTGCCATCAGTCTAGGCAGAGGTGAGCAGTTCTTC. It is translated as CAISLGRGEQFF.

This clonotype came up once. The rearrangement uses TRBV28 and TRBJ1-6; D gene uncertain. V was trimmed by 2 bases and J by 7 bases, leaving 6 bases between them. The CDR3 loop spans 13 amino acids. The germline gives CDR1 MDHEN, CDR2 SYDVKM. DNA of the CDR3: TGTGCCAGCAGTTTACCCCAAAATTCACCCCTCCACTTT. This encodes CASSLPQNSPLHF.

This clonotype has only a few counts. This chain connects TRBV7-2 to TRBJ2-3; D not resolved. Germline V gene lookup returns CDR1 SGHTA and CDR2 FQGNSA. V dropped 5 bases and J dropped 4 bases, with 13 bases sitting between them. There are 14 residues in the CDR3. Written as DNA, the CDR3 is TGTGCCAGCAGCACCGGACGCCCCCCAGATACGCAGTATTTT. It specifies CASSTGRPPDTQYF.

Notes on this clonotype: A much more abundant neighbour one base away suggests this may be a read error. This chain uses TRBV7-3 with TRBJ1-6; TRBD1 agrees at 8 bases. This CDR3 has 17 amino acids. Looked up from germline, CDR1 is SGHTA and CDR2 is FQGTGA. The CDR3 DNA reads as TGTGTCAGCAGCTTAAGCAGGGGGCGCTCCTATAATTCACCCCTCCACTTT. It specifies CVSSLSRGRSYNSPLHF. Drawing the rest from reference TRBV7-3 and TRBJ1-6, the complete variable domain is GAGVSQTPSNKVTEKGKYVELRCDPISGHTALYWYRQSLGQGPEFLIYFQGTGAADDSGLPNDRFFAVRPEGSVSTLKIQRTERGDSAVYLCVSSLSRGRSYNSPLHFGNGTRLTVT.